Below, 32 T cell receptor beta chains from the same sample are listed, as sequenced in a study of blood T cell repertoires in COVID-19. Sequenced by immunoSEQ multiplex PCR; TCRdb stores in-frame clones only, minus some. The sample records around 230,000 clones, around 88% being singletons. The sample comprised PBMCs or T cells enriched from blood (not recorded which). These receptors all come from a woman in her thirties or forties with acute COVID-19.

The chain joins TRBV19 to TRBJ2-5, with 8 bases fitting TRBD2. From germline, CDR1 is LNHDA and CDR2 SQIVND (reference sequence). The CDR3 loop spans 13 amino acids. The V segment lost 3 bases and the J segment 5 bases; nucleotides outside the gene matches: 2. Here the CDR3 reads CASSIIAGETQYF. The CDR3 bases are TGTGCCAGTAGTATCATAGCGGGGGAGACCCAGTACTTC. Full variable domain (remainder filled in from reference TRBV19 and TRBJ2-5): DGGITQSPKYLFRKEGQNVTLSCEQNLNHDAMYWYRQDPGQGLRLIYYSQIVNDFQKGDIAEGYSVSREKKESFPLTVTSAQKNPTAFYLCASSIIAGETQYFGPGTRLLVL.

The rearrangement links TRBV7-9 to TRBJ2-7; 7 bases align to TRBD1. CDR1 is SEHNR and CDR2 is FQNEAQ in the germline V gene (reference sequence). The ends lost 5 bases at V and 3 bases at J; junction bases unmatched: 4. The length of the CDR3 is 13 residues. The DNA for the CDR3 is TGTGCCAGCAGCCCCCGACAGGGCTACGAGCAGTACTTC. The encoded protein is CASSPRQGYEQYF.

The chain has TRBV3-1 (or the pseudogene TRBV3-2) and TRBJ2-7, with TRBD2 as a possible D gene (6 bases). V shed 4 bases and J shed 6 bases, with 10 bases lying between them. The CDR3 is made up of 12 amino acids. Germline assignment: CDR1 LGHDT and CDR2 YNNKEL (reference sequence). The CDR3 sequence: CASSPGASEQYF. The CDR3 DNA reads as TGTGCCAGCAGCCCGGGAGCCTCCGAGCAGTACTTC.

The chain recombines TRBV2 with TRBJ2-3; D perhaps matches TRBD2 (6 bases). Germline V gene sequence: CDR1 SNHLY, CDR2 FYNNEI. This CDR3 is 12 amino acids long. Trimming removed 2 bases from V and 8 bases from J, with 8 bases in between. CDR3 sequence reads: CASSESGVTQYF. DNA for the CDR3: TGTGCCAGCAGTGAATCGGGAGTTACGCAGTATTTT.

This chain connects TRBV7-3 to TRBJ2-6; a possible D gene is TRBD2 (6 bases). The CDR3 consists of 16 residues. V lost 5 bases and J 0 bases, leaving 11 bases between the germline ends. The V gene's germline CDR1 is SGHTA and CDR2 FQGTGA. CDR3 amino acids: CASSPSGGSGANVLTF. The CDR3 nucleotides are TGTGCCAGCAGCCCCTCCGGGGGCTCTGGGGCCAACGTCCTGACTTTC.

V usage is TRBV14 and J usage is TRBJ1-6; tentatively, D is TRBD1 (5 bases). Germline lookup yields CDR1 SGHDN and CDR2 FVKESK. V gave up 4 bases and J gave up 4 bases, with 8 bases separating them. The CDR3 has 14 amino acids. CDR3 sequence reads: CASSPRGYNSPLHF. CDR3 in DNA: TGTGCCAGCAGCCCGCGGGGGTATAATTCACCCCTCCACTTT.

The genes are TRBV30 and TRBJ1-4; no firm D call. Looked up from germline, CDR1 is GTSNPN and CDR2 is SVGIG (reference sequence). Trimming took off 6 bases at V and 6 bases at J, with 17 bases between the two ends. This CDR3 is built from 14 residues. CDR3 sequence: CACSTGLWDEKLFF. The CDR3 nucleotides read TGTGCCTGCAGTACCGGGTTGTGGGATGAAAAACTGTTTTTT.

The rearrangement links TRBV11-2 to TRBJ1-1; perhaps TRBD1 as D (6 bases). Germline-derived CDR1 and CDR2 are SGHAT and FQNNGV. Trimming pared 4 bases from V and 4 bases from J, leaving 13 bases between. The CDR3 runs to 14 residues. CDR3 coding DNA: TGTGCCAGCAGCTACTCGACAGGAAGCACTGAAGCTTTCTTT. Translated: CASSYSTGSTEAFF.

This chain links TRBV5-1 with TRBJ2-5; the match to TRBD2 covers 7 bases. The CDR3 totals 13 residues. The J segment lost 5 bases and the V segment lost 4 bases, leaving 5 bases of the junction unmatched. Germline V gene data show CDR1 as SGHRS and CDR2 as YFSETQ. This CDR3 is CASSEAGEETQYF. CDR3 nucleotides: TGCGCCAGCAGCGAGGCGGGAGAGGAGACCCAGTACTTC.

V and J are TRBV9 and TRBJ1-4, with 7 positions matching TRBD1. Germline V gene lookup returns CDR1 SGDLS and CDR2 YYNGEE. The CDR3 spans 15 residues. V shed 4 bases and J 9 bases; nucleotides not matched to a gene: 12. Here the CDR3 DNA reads TGTGCCAGCAGCCCCTCCGGGACAGAGGCCCAAAAACTGTTTTTT. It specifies CASSPSGTEAQKLFF.

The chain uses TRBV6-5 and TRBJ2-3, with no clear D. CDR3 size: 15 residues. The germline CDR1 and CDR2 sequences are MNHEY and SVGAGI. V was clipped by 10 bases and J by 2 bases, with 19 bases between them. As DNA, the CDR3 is TGTGCCACCACGGATGCGAGCGCCAACACAGATACGCAGTATTTT. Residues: CATTDASANTDTQYF.

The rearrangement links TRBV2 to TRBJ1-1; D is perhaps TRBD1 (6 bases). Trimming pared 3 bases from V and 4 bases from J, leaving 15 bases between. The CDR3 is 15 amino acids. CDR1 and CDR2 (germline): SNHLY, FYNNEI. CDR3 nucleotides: TGTGCCAGCAGTGATGCACAGGGTGGAAGCACTGAAGCTTTCTTT. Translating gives CASSDAQGGSTEAFF.

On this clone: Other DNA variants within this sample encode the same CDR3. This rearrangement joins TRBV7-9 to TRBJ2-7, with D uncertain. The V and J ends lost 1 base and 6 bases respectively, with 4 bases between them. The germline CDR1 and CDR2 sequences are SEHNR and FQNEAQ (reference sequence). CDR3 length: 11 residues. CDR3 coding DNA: TGTGCCAGCAGCTTAGGGCTCGAGCAGTACTTC. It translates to CASSLGLEQYF.

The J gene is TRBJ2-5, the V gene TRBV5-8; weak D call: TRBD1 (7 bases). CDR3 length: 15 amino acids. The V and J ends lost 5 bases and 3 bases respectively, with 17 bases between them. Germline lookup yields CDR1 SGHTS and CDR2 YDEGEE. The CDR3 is CASRDAGQSEETQYF. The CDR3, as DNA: TGTGCCAGCAGGGATGCGGGACAGAGTGAAGAGACCCAGTACTTC.

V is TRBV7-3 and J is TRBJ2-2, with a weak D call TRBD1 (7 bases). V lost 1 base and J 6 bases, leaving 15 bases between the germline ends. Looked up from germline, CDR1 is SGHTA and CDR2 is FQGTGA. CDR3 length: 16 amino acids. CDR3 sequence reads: CASSLIGGGGSGELFF. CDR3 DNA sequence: TGTGCCAGCAGCTTAATAGGAGGGGGCGGCTCCGGGGAGCTGTTTTTT. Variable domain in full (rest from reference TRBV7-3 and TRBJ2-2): GAGVSQTPSNKVTEKGKYVELRCDPISGHTALYWYRQSLGQGPEFLIYFQGTGAADDSGLPNDRFFAVRPEGSVSTLKIQRTERGDSAVYLCASSLIGGGGSGELFFGEGSRLTVL.

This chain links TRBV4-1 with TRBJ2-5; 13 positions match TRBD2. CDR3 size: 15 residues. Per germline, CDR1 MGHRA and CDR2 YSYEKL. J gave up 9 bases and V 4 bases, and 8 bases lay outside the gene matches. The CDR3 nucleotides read TGCGCCAGCAGCCCAAGGACTAGCGGGAGTCAGTCCCAGTACTTC. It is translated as CASSPRTSGSQSQYF.

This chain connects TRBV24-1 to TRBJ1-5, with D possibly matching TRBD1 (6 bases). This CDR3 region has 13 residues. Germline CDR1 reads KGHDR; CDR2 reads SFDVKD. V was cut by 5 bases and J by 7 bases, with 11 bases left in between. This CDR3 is CATSGSGDQPQHF. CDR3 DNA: TGTGCCACCAGTGGTTCAGGGGACCAGCCCCAGCATTTT.

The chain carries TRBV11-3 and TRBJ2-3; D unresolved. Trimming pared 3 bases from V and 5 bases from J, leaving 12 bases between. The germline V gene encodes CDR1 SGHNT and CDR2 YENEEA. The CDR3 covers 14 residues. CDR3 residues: CASSFTRRGDTQYF. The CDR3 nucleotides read TGTGCCAGCAGCTTTACGCGTCGAGGAGATACGCAGTATTTT.

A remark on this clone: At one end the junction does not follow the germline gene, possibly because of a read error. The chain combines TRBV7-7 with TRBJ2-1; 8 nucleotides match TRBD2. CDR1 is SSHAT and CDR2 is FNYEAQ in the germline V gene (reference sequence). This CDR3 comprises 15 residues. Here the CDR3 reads CASSLNSGTHDEQFF. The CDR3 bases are TGTGCTAGCAGCTTAAATAGCGGGACCCACGATGAGCAGTTCTTC.

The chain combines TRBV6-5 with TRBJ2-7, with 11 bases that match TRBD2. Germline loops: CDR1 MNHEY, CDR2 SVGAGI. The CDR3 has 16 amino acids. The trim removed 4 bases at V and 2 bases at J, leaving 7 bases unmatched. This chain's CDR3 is CASSSLGLAEAYEQYF. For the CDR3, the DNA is TGTGCCAGCAGTTCACTGGGACTAGCGGAGGCCTACGAGCAGTACTTC.

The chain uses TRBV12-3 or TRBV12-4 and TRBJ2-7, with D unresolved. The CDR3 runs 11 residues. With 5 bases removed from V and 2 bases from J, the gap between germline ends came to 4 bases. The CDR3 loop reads CASSPAYEQYF. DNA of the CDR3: TGTGCCAGCAGTCCCGCCTACGAGCAGTACTTC.

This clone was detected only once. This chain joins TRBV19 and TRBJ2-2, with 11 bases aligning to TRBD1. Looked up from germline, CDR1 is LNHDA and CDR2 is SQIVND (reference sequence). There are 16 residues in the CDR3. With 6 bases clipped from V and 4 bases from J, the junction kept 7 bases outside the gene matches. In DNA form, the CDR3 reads TGTGCCAGTAGGATATCCGGGACAGGGGGCACCGGGGAGCTGTTTTTT. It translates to CASRISGTGGTGELFF.

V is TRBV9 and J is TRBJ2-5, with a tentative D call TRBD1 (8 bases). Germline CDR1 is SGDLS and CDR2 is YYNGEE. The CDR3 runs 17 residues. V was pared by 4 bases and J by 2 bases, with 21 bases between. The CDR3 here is CASSPLQGGIGQETQYF. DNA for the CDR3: TGTGCCAGCAGCCCTTTACAGGGGGGGATCGGGCAAGAGACCCAGTACTTC.

This CDR3 is CASSQDSTSDTQYF. As DNA, the CDR3 is TGCGCCAGCAGCCAAGATAGCACTTCAGATACGCAGTATTTT. V is TRBV4-1 and J is TRBJ2-3; unclear D gene. The CDR3 has 14 amino acids. Deletions cut 0 bases from V and 4 bases from J, with 8 bases between. Germline CDR1 is MGHRA and CDR2 is YSYEKL.

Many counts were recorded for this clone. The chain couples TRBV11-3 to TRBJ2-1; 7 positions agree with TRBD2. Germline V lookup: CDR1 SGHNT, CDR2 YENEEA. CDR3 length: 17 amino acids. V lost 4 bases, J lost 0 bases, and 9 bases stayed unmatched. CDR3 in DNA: TGTGCCAGCAGCTCGGTGTTTCGCGGGAGCTCCTACAATGAGCAGTTCTTC. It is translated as CASSSVFRGSSYNEQFF.

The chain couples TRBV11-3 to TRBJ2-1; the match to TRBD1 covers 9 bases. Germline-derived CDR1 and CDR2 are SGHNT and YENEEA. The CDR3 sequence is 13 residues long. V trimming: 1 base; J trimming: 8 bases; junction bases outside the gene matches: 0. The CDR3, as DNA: TGTGCCAGCAGCTTAGGACAGGGGGATGAGCAGTTCTTC. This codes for CASSLGQGDEQFF.

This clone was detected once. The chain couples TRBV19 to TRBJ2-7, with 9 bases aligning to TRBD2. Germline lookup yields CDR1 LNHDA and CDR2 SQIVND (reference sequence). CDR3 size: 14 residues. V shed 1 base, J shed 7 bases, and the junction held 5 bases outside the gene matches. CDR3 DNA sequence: TGTGCCAGTAGTATAGGGCGCGGGAGGGGGGAGCAGTACTTC. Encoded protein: CASSIGRGRGEQYF.

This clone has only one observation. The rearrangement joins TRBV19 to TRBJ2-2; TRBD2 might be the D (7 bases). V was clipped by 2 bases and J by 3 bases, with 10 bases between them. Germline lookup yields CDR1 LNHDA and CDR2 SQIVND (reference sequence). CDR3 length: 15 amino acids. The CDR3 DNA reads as TGTGCCAGTAGTATACAGGGGAGGGACACCGGGGAGCTGTTTTTT. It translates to CASSIQGRDTGELFF. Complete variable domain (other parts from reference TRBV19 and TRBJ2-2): DGGITQSPKYLFRKEGQNVTLSCEQNLNHDAMYWYRQDPGQGLRLIYYSQIVNDFQKGDIAEGYSVSREKKESFPLTVTSAQKNPTAFYLCASSIQGRDTGELFFGEGSRLTVL.

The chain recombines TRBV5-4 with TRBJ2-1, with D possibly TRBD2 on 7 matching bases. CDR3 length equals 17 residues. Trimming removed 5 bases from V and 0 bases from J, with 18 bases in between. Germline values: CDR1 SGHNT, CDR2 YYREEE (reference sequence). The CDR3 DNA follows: TGTGCCAGCAGAGGGGGGGTTGATGCGAGCTCCTACAATGAGCAGTTCTTC. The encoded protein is CASRGGVDASSYNEQFF. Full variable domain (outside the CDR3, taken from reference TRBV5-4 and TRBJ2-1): ETGVTQSPTHLIKTRGQQVTLRCSSQSGHNTVSWYQQALGQGPQFIFQYYREEENGRGNFPPRFSGLQFPNYSSELNVNALELDDSALYLCASRGGVDASSYNEQFFGPGTRLTVL.

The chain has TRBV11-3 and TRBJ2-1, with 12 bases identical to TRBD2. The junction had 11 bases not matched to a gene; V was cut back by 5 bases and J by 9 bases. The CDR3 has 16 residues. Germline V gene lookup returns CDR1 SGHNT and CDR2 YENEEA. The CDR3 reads CASSDFTSGRSAEQFF. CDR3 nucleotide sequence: TGTGCCAGCAGCGATTTTACTAGCGGGAGGAGTGCTGAGCAGTTCTTC.

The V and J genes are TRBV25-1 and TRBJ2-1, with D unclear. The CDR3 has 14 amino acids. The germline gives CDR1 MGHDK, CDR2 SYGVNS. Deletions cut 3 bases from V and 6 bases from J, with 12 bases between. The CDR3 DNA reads TGTGCCAGCAGTGACGCGGTTTTCATCAATGAGCAGTTCTTC. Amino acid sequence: CASSDAVFINEQFF.

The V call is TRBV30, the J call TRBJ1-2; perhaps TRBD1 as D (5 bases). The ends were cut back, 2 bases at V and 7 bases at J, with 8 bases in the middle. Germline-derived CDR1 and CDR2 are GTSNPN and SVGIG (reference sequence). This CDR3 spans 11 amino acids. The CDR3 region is CAWSQGGGYTF. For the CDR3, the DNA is TGTGCCTGGAGTCAGGGCGGTGGCTACACCTTC.